The source of this T cell receptor (beta chain) is a study of shared clonotypes between healthy human individuals. Study-wide points: Sampling included only blood; tissue repertoires likely differ.

A remark on this clone: Its target is unknown.

The V and J ends lost 6 bases and 0 bases respectively, with 12 bases between them. This CDR3 has 15 residues. Per germline, CDR1 MNHNS and CDR2 SASEGT. Over several immunoSEQ plates, each subset's genomic DNA was distributed in even portions. The sequencing of unsorted PBMC DNA took place on ten immunoSEQ deep assay plates. TCRdb's table, derived via immunoSEQ multiplex PCR, lists solely in-frame clones and lacks some. Seen here are about half a million clones, around 73% observed once, and the top ten hold around 12%. This clonotype was obtained from a woman aged 40 to 49 in good health. Some clones in this sample may be carry-over from other donors' samples. This rearrangement joins TRBV6-1 to TRBJ2-1; weak D call: TRBD2 (5 bases). The specimen sequenced was PBMCs. The CDR3 sequence is CASSTLGNSYNEQFF. CDR3 coding DNA: TGTGCCAGCAGCACTCTCGGGAACTCCTACAATGAGCAGTTCTTC.